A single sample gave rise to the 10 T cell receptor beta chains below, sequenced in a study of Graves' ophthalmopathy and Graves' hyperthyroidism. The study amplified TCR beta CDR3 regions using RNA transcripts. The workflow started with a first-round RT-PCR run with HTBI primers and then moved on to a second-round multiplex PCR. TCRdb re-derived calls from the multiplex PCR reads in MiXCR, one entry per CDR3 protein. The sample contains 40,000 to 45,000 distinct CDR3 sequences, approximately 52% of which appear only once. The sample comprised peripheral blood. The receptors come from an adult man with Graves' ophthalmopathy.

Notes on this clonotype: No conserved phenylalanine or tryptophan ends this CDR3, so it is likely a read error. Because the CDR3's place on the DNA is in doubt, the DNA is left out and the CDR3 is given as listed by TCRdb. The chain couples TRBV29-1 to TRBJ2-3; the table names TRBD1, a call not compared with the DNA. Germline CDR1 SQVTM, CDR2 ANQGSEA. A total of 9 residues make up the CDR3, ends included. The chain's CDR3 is CSVGTGDYY.

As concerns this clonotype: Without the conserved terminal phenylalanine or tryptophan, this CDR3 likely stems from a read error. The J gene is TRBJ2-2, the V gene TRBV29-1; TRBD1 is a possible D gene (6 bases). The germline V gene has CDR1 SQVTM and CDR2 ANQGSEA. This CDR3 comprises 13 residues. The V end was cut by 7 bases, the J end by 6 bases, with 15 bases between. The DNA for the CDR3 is TGCAGCGCCCAGGGGTTGGACGCCGGGGAGCTGTTTTTA. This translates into CSAQGLDAGELFL.

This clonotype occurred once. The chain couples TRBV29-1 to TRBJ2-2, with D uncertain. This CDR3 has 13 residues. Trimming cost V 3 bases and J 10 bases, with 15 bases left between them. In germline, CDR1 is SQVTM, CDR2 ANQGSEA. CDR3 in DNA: TGCAGCGTTGAGACGATTTTAGCTGAGGAGCTGTTTTTT. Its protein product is CSVETILAEELFF.

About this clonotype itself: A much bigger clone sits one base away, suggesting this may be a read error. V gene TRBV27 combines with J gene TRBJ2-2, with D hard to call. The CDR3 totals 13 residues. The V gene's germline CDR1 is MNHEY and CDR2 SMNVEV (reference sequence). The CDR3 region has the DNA TGTGCCAGCAGTTGGACGAACACCGAGGAGCTGTTTTTT. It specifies CASSWTNTEELFF.

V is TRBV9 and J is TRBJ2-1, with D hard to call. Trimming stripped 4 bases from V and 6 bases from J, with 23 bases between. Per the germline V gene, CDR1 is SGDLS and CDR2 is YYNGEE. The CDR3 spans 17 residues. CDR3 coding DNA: TGTGCCAGCAGCCAAGTTATTCCTCCCCGTTTCTCCAATGAGCAGTTCTTC. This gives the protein CASSQVIPPRFSNEQFF.

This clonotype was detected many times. The CDR3 reads CASSFPSEGIKFF. CDR3 nucleotide sequence: TGTGCCAGCAGCTTCCCCTCGGAGGGGATCAAGTTCTTC. The genes are TRBV11-2 and TRBJ2-1; TRBD2 might be the D (6 bases). The CDR3 loop spans 13 amino acids. Trimming took 3 bases from V and 14 from J, leaving 17 bases between them. CDR1 SGHAT and CDR2 FQNNGV come from the germline V gene.

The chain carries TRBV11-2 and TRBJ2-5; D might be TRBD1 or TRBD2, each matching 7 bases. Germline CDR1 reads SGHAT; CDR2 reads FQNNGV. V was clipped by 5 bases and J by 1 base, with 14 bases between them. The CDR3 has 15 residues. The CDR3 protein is CASSQGGDSQETQYF. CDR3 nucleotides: TGTGCCAGCAGCCAAGGGGGGGACAGCCAAGAGACCCAGTACTTC.

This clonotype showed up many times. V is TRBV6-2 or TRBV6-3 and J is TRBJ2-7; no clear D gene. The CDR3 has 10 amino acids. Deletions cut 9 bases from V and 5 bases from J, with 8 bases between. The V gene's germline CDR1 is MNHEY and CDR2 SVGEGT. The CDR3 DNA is TGTGCCAGTATTCCCCACGAGCAGTACGTC. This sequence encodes CASIPHEQYV.

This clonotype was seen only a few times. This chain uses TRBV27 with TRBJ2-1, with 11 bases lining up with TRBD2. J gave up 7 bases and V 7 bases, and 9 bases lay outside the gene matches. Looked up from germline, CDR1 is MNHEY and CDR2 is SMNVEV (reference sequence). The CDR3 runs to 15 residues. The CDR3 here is CASNSPSGRMNEQFF. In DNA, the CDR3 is TGTGCCAGCAATTCCCCTAGCGGGAGGATGAATGAGCAGTTCTTC.

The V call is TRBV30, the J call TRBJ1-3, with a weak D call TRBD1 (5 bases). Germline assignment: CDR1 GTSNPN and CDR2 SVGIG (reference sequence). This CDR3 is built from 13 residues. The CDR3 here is CAGAQWPGNTIYF. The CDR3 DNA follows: TGTGCTGGGGCACAATGGCCTGGAAACACCATATATTTT.